Listed here are 31 T cell receptor beta chains from one sample, sequenced in a study of blood T cell repertoires in COVID-19. Repertoires were generated with immunoSEQ multiplex PCR, while TCRdb's copy carries only in-frame clones and drops some. The sample includes approximately 64,000 clones, 88% seen only once; the top ten take roughly 40%. Material: peripheral blood. The receptor set was obtained from a woman aged 55-70 years with COVID-19, enrolled during active disease.

This clone was detected a few times. This chain connects TRBV5-1 to TRBJ2-2, with D maybe TRBD1 (5 bases). Trimming removed 5 bases from V and 5 bases from J, with 7 bases in between. The germline gives CDR1 SGHRS, CDR2 YFSETQ. This CDR3 has 12 amino acids. The CDR3 DNA is TGCGCCAGCAGAGGGGATACCGGGGAGCTGTTTTTT. The encoded protein is CASRGDTGELFF.

The chain recombines TRBV5-5 with TRBJ1-2; maybe TRBD1 (5 bases). V was clipped by 4 bases and J by 12 bases, with 19 bases between them. This CDR3 region has 13 residues. Germline assignment: CDR1 SGHKS and CDR2 YYEKEE (reference sequence). The CDR3 DNA is TGTGCCAGCAGCCCACAGGAGTTGGGAGGGAACACCTTC. It is translated as CASSPQELGGNTF.

CDR3: CASSRTGGASGRMNTQYF. The CDR3, as DNA: TGTGCCAGCAGCCGCACCGGCGGGGCTAGCGGGAGGATGAATACGCAGTATTTT. The chain couples TRBV7-2 to TRBJ2-3; TRBD2 matches at 11 bases. V lost 5 bases and J lost 7; bases outside the gene matches: 17. Germline-derived CDR1 and CDR2 are SGHTA and FQGNSA. The CDR3 extends over 18 amino acids.

This sequence joins TRBV12-3 or TRBV12-4 and TRBJ2-1; D is perhaps TRBD1 (5 bases). CDR3 length equals 13 residues. V lost 5 bases, J lost 8 bases, and 13 bases lay in between. CDR3: CASSPQQGDEQFF. The DNA for the CDR3 is TGTGCCAGCAGTCCCCAGCAGGGTGATGAGCAGTTCTTC.

The chain uses TRBV24-1 and TRBJ1-2, with 9 nucleotides matching TRBD1. Germline V CDR1 and CDR2: KGHDR, SFDVKD. This CDR3 region has 14 residues. V lost 3 bases and J lost 8; bases outside the gene matches: 6. CDR3 bases: TGTGCCACCAGTGATGACCGGACAGGGGAAGGCTACACCTTC. Translated: CATSDDRTGEGYTF.

V gene TRBV3-1 (or the pseudogene TRBV3-2) combines with J gene TRBJ2-1, with D possibly TRBD2 on 6 matching bases. Germline lookup yields CDR1 LGHDT and CDR2 YNNKEL (reference sequence). The CDR3 loop spans 15 amino acids. Trimming removed 2 bases from V and 1 base from J, with 9 bases in between. CDR3: CASSQQGGSYNEQFF. CDR3 nucleotides: TGTGCCAGCAGCCAACAGGGAGGTTCCTACAATGAGCAGTTCTTC.

The table lists this clone with a count of one. The genes are TRBV5-1 and TRBJ2-1; D not resolved. Germline V CDR1 and CDR2: SGHRS, YFSETQ. V was clipped by 0 bases and J by 7 bases, with 5 bases between them. The CDR3 is 12 amino acids. CDR3 loop: CASSLDTNEQFF. The CDR3 DNA follows: TGCGCCAGCAGCTTGGATACAAATGAGCAGTTCTTC. The entire variable domain, with the rest obtained from reference TRBV5-1 and TRBJ2-1, is as follows: KAGVTQTPRYLIKTRGQQVTLSCSPISGHRSVSWYQQTPGQGLQFLFEYFSETQRNKGNFPGRFSGRQFSNSRSEMNVSTLELGDSALYLCASSLDTNEQFFGPGTRLTVL.

The gene calls are TRBV28 and TRBJ1-1; D remains unclear. V was cut by 4 bases and J by 3 bases, with 3 bases left in between. Germline V gene sequence: CDR1 MDHEN, CDR2 SYDVKM. The CDR3 length is 11 residues. DNA for the CDR3: TGTGCCAGCAGTTCATACACTGAAGCTTTCTTT. This gives the protein CASSSYTEAFF.

This rearrangement joins TRBV28 to TRBJ1-2, with 8 positions matching TRBD1. The germline V gene has CDR1 MDHEN and CDR2 SYDVKM. CDR3 size: 12 residues. V lost 8 bases to trimming and J lost 8 bases; unmatched junction nucleotides: 7. CDR3 in amino acids: CASGGQVLGYTF. The CDR3 DNA reads as TGTGCCAGCGGGGGACAGGTTCTAGGCTACACCTTC.

The J gene is TRBJ1-1, the V gene TRBV6-5; D is perhaps TRBD1 (6 bases). This CDR3 has 15 residues. From germline, CDR1 is MNHEY and CDR2 SVGAGI. V was clipped by 7 bases and J by 5 bases, with 20 bases between them. The chain's CDR3 is CASIEPSQGSTEAFF. In DNA form, the CDR3 reads TGTGCCAGCATAGAACCAAGCCAGGGGAGTACTGAAGCTTTCTTT.

V gene TRBV2 combines with J gene TRBJ2-1, with 11 bases identical to TRBD2. The CDR3 covers 16 residues. Germline V gene sequence: CDR1 SNHLY, CDR2 FYNNEI. V shed 6 bases and J 0 bases; nucleotides not matched to a gene: 4. CDR3 sequence: CASRRLAGSSYNEQFF. The CDR3 DNA sequence: TGTGCCAGCAGAAGACTAGCGGGAAGCTCCTACAATGAGCAGTTCTTC.

V and J are TRBV7-9 and TRBJ2-1; 9 positions agree with TRBD1. V was pared by 8 bases and J by 7 bases, with 6 bases of the junction left unmatched. This CDR3 region has 13 residues. CDR1 and CDR2 (germline): SEHNR, FQNEAQ (reference sequence). Here the CDR3 reads CASEGTGRNEQFF. The DNA of the CDR3 is TGTGCCAGCGAAGGGACAGGGAGGAATGAGCAGTTCTTC. The full variable domain, with the rest looked up from reference TRBV7-9 and TRBJ2-1, is DTGVSQNPRHKITKRGQNVTFRCDPISEHNRLYWYRQTLGQGPEFLTYFQNEAQLEKSRLLSDRFSAERPKGSFSTLEIQRTEQGDSAMYLCASEGTGRNEQFFGPGTRLTVL.

V and J are TRBV2 and TRBJ2-1, with D unclear. Trimming removed 5 bases at V and 6 bases at J, with 5 bases between. This CDR3 spans 11 amino acids. Germline V gene sequence: CDR1 SNHLY, CDR2 FYNNEI. CDR3 region: CASSYSNEQFF. The CDR3 DNA reads TGTGCCAGCAGTTACAGCAATGAGCAGTTCTTC. Full variable domain (remainder filled in from reference TRBV2 and TRBJ2-1): EPEVTQTPSHQVTQMGQEVILRCVPISNHLYFYWYRQILGQKVEFLVSFYNNEISEKSEIFDDQFSVERPDGSNFTLKIRSTKLEDSAMYFCASSYSNEQFFGPGTRLTVL.

The chain recombines TRBV5-1 with TRBJ2-3; D not resolved. This CDR3 has 14 amino acids. The V gene lost 0 bases and the J gene lost 6 bases, with 11 bases spanning the gap. Per germline, CDR1 SGHRS and CDR2 YFSETQ. The CDR3 is CASSLGQVADTQYF. The CDR3 DNA reads TGCGCCAGCAGCTTGGGGCAGGTCGCGGATACGCAGTATTTT.

The chain recombines TRBV10-2 with TRBJ2-2; TRBD1 aligns across 8 bases. This CDR3 spans 15 amino acids. The junction had 8 bases not matched to a gene; V was cut back by 3 bases and J by 8 bases. Germline V gene sequence: CDR1 WSHSY, CDR2 SAAADI. CDR3 DNA sequence: TGCGCCAGCAGTGACAGGGGGCCTCTCGGAGGGGAGCTGTTTTTT. Translated, it gives CASSDRGPLGGELFF.

In this sample, this clone turned up once. The gene calls are TRBV7-7 and TRBJ2-2; D remains unclear. V shed 4 bases and J shed 5 bases, with 5 bases lying between them. This CDR3 contains 12 residues. Germline V gene lookup returns CDR1 SSHAT and CDR2 FNYEAQ (reference sequence). CDR3 nucleotides: TGTGCCAGCAGCTCCGGGACCGGGGAGCTGTTTTTT. It specifies CASSSGTGELFF.

The V call is TRBV5-6, the J call TRBJ2-5; D possibly corresponds to TRBD1 (6 bases). Germline CDR1 is SGHDT and CDR2 is YYEEEE. There are 16 residues in the CDR3. V was pared by 0 bases and J by 7 bases, with 19 bases between. CDR3 sequence reads: CASSLDQGLGSRTQYF. CDR3 coding DNA: TGTGCCAGCAGCTTGGATCAGGGGTTGGGGTCCCGGACCCAGTACTTC.

The rearrangement joins TRBV11-2 to TRBJ1-2; a possible D gene is TRBD1 (5 bases). The CDR3 consists of 16 residues. V was clipped by 5 bases and J by 4 bases, with 20 bases between them. Germline CDR1 is SGHAT and CDR2 is FQNNGV. The CDR3 loop is CASSHGSGFQGYGYTF. For the CDR3, the DNA is TGTGCCAGCAGCCACGGGTCAGGATTCCAGGGCTATGGCTACACCTTC.

V gene TRBV19 combines with J gene TRBJ2-7, with D tentatively TRBD1 (6 bases). Trimming removed 4 bases from V and 5 bases from J, with 12 bases in between. The CDR3 has 13 amino acids. From germline, CDR1 is LNHDA and CDR2 SQIVND (reference sequence). The CDR3 DNA follows: TGTGCCAGTAGTACCACAGGGTTTCACGAGCAGTACTTC. This encodes CASSTTGFHEQYF.

The chain uses TRBV2 and TRBJ2-7; weak D call: TRBD1 (6 bases). This CDR3 is 14 amino acids long. The germline V gene encodes CDR1 SNHLY and CDR2 FYNNEI. Trimming cost V 2 bases and J 11 bases, with 19 bases left between them. The chain's CDR3 is CASSERQVNPRKYF. DNA of the CDR3: TGTGCCAGCAGTGAACGACAGGTTAACCCTAGGAAGTACTTC.

This chain joins TRBV3-1 (or the pseudogene TRBV3-2) and TRBJ2-3, with 8 bases fitting TRBD1. The CDR3 contains 13 residues. J was trimmed by 4 bases and V by 7 bases; bases with no gene match: 4. CDR1 is LGHDT, CDR2 YNNKEL, per germline (reference sequence). The CDR3 nucleotides read TGTGCCAGCAACCCGACAGGGGCAGATACGCAGTATTTT. It translates to CASNPTGADTQYF.

The chain has TRBV6-5 and TRBJ2-1; 9 bases agree with TRBD2. V lost 2 bases and J lost 8; bases outside the gene matches: 10. The CDR3 has 16 residues. The germline CDR1 and CDR2 sequences are MNHEY and SVGAGI. CDR3 nucleotide sequence: TGTGCCAGCAGTTACCCACGAGCGGGAGGCGGTTATGAGCAGTTCTTC. Translated, it gives CASSYPRAGGGYEQFF.

This sequence joins TRBV19 and TRBJ1-2; unclear D gene. The CDR3 totals 13 residues. The V end lost 5 bases, the J end lost 2 bases, and 9 bases lay between the germline ends. CDR1 and CDR2 from the germline V gene are LNHDA and SQIVND (reference sequence). In DNA form, the CDR3 reads TGTGCCAGTAGTGTCGACGGGAACTATGGCTACACCTTC. Translated: CASSVDGNYGYTF.

The CDR3: CASSLEGGGYTF. The CDR3 region has the DNA TGTGCCAGCAGCTTAGAAGGAGGAGGCTACACCTTC. This sequence joins TRBV11-2 and TRBJ1-2; no firm D call. Trimming removed 0 bases at V and 8 bases at J, with 7 bases between. Germline V gene sequence: CDR1 SGHAT, CDR2 FQNNGV. The CDR3 sequence is 12 residues long.

J is TRBJ1-5 and V is TRBV6-2 or TRBV6-3, with D possibly matching TRBD1 (5 bases). Looked up from germline, CDR1 is MNHEY and CDR2 is SVGEGT. There are 17 residues in the CDR3. V gave up 0 bases and J gave up 0 bases, with 12 bases separating them. The CDR3 sequence: CASSYSGGPYSNQPQHF. The DNA for the CDR3 is TGTGCCAGCAGTTACTCCGGGGGTCCGTATAGCAATCAGCCCCAGCATTTT.

The chain joins TRBV6-5 to TRBJ1-4, with TRBD1 matching over 8 bases. Losses at the gene ends were 6 bases for V and 7 bases for J; bases not matched to a gene: 4. The CDR3 covers 13 residues. Germline CDR1 and CDR2: MNHEY and SVGAGI. In DNA, the CDR3 is TGTGCCAGCAGAGCAGGGGGCACTGAAAAACTGTTTTTT. This sequence encodes CASRAGGTEKLFF.

The J gene is TRBJ2-7, the V gene TRBV6-2 or TRBV6-3; 7 bases line up with TRBD1. The CDR3 length is 14 residues. The germline CDR1 and CDR2 sequences are MNHEY and SVGEGT. Trimming at V came to 8 bases and at J to 2 bases, leaving 9 bases not matched to a gene. The CDR3 region has the DNA TGTGCCAGCGGCCGATCAGGGGGAACCTACGAGCAGTACTTC. Encoded protein: CASGRSGGTYEQYF.

V gene TRBV7-8 combines with J gene TRBJ1-4; the match to TRBD1 covers 7 bases. Per germline, CDR1 SGHVS and CDR2 FQNEAQ. The J segment lost 8 bases and the V segment lost 6 bases, leaving 6 bases of the junction unmatched. This CDR3 is 13 amino acids long. CDR3 bases: TGTGCCAGCAGACAACAGGGGAACGAAAAACTGTTTTTT. This codes for CASRQQGNEKLFF.

The V call is TRBV6-5, the J call TRBJ1-4; 7 bases are a match to TRBD1. The J segment lost 8 bases and the V segment lost 6 bases, leaving 12 bases of the junction unmatched. In germline, CDR1 is MNHEY, CDR2 SVGAGI. This CDR3 comprises 15 residues. The CDR3 sequence is CASRGTTGVAEKLFF. As DNA, the CDR3 is TGTGCCAGCAGGGGGACCACAGGGGTGGCGGAAAAACTGTTTTTT.

The chain joins TRBV7-9 to TRBJ2-3; TRBD1 is a possible D gene (5 bases). The V gene lost 0 bases and the J gene lost 4 bases, with 11 bases spanning the gap. This CDR3 has 15 residues. Germline V gene lookup returns CDR1 SEHNR and CDR2 FQNEAQ (reference sequence). This CDR3 reads CASSLAGRAADTQYF. The DNA for the CDR3 is TGTGCCAGCAGCTTAGCGGGCAGGGCCGCAGATACGCAGTATTTT.

The chain uses TRBV6-6 and TRBJ2-2; D remains ambiguous. The CDR3 spans 15 residues. V was cut by 6 bases and J by 4 bases, with 15 bases left in between. Looked up from germline, CDR1 is MNHNY and CDR2 is SVGAGI (reference sequence). The CDR3 DNA follows: TGTGCCAGCAGGGATGAGACGGGTGGCACCGGGGAGCTGTTTTTT. Translated: CASRDETGGTGELFF.